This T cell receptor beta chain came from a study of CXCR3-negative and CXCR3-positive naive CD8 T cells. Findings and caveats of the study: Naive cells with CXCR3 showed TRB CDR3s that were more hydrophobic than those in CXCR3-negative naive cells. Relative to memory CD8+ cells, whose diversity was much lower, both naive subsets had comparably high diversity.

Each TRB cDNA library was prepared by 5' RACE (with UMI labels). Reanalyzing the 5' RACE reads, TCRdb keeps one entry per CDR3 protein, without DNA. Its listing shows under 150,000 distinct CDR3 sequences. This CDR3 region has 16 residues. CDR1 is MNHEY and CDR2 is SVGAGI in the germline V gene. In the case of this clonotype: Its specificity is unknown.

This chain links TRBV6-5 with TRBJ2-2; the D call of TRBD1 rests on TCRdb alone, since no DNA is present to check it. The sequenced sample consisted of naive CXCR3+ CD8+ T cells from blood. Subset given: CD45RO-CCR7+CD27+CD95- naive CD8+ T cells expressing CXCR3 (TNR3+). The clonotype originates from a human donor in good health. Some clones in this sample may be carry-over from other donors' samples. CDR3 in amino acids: CASSYSTGANTGELFF.